The subject of this entry is one T cell receptor (beta chain). The antigen remains unidentified. Libraries were prepared by immunoSEQ multiplex PCR; TCRdb keeps only in-frame clonotypes and omits some of them. The top ten hold about 10% of the sample, which has more than 95,000 clones, about 90% seen once. The sample originates from a study of T cell responses to AZD1222 COVID-19 vaccine. Per germline, CDR1 SGHAT and CDR2 FQNNGV. The CDR3 totals 15 residues. The V gene lost 4 bases and the J gene lost 3 bases, with 14 bases spanning the gap. General study findings and limits: Clonal diversity was possibly underestimated; the donors were predominantly white British and more often female. Mapped onto spike, vaccine-associated CD4 TCRs spanned it and were dominant at 160-218 and 743-854.

The chain couples TRBV11-2 to TRBJ2-3; D might be TRBD1 (7 bases). The source material was peripheral blood, sampled on day 0 of AZD1222 vaccination. The source is an adult in good health. CDR3 loop: CASSSGPGGTDTQYF. DNA of the CDR3: TGTGCCAGCAGCTCGGGCCCAGGGGGGACAGATACGCAGTATTTT.